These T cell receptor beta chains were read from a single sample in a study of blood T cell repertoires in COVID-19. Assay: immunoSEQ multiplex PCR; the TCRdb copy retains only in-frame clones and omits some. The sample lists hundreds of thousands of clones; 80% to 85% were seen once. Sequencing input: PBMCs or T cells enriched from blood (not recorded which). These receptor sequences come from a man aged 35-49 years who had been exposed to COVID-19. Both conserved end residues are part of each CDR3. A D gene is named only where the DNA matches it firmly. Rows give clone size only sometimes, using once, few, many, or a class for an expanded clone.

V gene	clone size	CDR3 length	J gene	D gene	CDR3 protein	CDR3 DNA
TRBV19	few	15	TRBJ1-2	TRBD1	CASSRDRARDSGYTF	TGTGCCAGTAGCCGGGACAGGGCGAGGGATTCCGGCTACACCTTC
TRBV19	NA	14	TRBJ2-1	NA	CASSGSYRNNEQFF	TGTGCCAGTTCCGGGTCCTACCGAAACAATGAGCAGTTCTTC
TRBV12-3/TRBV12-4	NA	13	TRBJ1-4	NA	CASTSRGTEKLFF	TGTGCCAGCACCTCTCGCGGTACTGAAAAACTGTTTTTT
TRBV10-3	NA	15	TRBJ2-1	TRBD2	CAIRGLAGVDNEQFF	TGTGCCATCAGGGGACTAGCGGGAGTAGACAATGAGCAGTTCTTC
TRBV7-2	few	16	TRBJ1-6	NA	CASSSFGLGRSSPLHF	TGTGCCAGCAGCTCGTTCGGGTTGGGGCGGTCTTCACCCCTCCACTTT
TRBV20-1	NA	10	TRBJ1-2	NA	CSARGDGYTF	TGCAGTGCTAGAGGCGATGGCTACACCTTC
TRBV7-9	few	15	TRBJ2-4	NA	CASNSRGLAKNIQYF	TGTGCCTCCAATTCTCGGGGTTTAGCCAAAAACATTCAGTACTTC
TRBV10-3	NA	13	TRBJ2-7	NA	CAITRDTDYEQYF	TGTGCCATCACCCGGGATACTGACTACGAGCAGTACTTC
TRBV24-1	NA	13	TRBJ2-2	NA	CATATGNTGELFF	TGTGCCACCGCTACAGGAAACACCGGGGAGCTGTTTTTT
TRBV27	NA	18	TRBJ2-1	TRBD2	CASSLSVRLLAGVSEQFF	TGTGCCAGCAGTTTATCGGTTAGATTGCTAGCGGGAGTCAGTGAGCAGTTCTTC
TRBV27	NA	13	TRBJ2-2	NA	CASSAGPLGRLFF	TGTGCCAGCAGTGCTGGACCTTTAGGGAGGCTGTTTTTT
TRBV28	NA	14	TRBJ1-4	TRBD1	CASSLIQGVGKLFF	TGTGCCAGCAGTTTGATCCAGGGGGTTGGAAAACTGTTTTTT
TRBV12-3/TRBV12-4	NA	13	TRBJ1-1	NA	CASVLGRGTEAFF	TGTGCCAGCGTTTTGGGGAGGGGCACTGAAGCTTTCTTT
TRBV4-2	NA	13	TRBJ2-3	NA	CASSQGREDTQYF	TGTGCCAGCAGCCAAGGGCGGGAAGATACGCAGTATTTT
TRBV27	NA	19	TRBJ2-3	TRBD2	CASSFGGTGRCKKVDTQYF	TGTGCCAGCAGTTTCGGGGGGACTGGGCGCTGTAAAAAGGTAGATACGCAGTATTTT
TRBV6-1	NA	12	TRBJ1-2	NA	CASSDRADGYTF	TGTGCCAGCAGTGACAGGGCCGATGGCTACACCTTC
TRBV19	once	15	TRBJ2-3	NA	CASSSRRGSTDTQYF	TGTGCCAGTAGTAGCCGCCGGGGGTCCACAGATACGCAGTATTTT
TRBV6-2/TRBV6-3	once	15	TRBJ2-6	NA	CASSYSSSGANVLTF	TGTGCCAGCAGTTATAGCAGCTCTGGGGCCAACGTCCTGACTTTC
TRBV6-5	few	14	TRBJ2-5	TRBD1	CASSSGTGKETQYF	TGTGCCAGCAGCTCCGGGACAGGGAAGGAGACCCAGTACTTC
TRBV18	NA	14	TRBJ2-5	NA	CASSPVGGQETQYF	TGTGCCAGCTCACCGGTAGGGGGACAAGAGACCCAGTACTTC
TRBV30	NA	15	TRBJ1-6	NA	CAWDLSGPGNSPLHF	TGTGCCTGGGACCTCAGCGGGCCCGGTAATTCACCCCTCCACTTT
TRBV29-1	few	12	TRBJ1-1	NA	CSVGGTNTEAFF	TGCAGCGTTGGGGGGACTAACACTGAAGCTTTCTTT
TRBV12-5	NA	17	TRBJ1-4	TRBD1	CASGLGTGGASNEKLFF	TGTGCTAGTGGTCTGGGGACAGGGGGCGCCTCTAATGAAAAACTGTTTTTT
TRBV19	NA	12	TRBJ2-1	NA	CASRSTFGRVVF	TGTGCCAGTAGATCCACCTTCGGCAGGGTGGTCTTC
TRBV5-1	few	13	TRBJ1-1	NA	CASSLPDTNEAFF	TGCGCCAGCAGCTTGCCGGACACGAATGAAGCTTTCTTT
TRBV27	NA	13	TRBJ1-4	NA	CASSPWLNEKLFF	TGTGCCAGCAGTCCCTGGCTTAATGAAAAACTGTTTTTT
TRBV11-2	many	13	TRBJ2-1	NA	CASTTGNHNEQFF	TGTGCCAGCACCACAGGGAACCACAATGAGCAGTTCTTC
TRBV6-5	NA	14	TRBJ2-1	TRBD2	CASFASGRDNEQFF	TGTGCCAGCTTTGCGAGCGGGAGGGACAATGAGCAGTTCTTC
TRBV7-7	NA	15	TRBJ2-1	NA	CASSLDAGGGNEQFF	TGTGCTAGCAGCTTAGATGCCGGAGGAGGGAATGAGCAGTTCTTC
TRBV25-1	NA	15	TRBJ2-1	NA	CASSPPYGSANEQFF	TGTGCCAGCAGTCCCCCCTACGGGAGTGCCAATGAGCAGTTCTTC
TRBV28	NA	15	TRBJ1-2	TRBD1	CASSLSTGGIDGYTF	TGTGCCAGCAGTTTATCCACAGGGGGCATCGATGGCTACACCTTC
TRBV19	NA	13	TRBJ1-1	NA	CASSMFGNTEAFF	TGTGCCAGTAGTATGTTCGGGAACACTGAAGCTTTCTTT
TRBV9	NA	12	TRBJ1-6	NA	CASTKTGSPLHF	TGTGCCAGCACGAAAACAGGGAGTCCCCTCCACTTT
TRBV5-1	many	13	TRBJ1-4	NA	CASSGGSGEKLFF	TGCGCCAGCAGTGGAGGGTCGGGTGAAAAACTGTTTTTT
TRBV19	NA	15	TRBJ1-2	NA	CASSIDPQGSYGYTF	TGTGCCAGTAGTATAGACCCACAGGGCAGCTATGGCTACACCTTC
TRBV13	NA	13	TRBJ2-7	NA	CASSEYPTYEQYF	TGTGCCAGCAGCGAGTACCCCACCTACGAGCAGTACTTC